One sample yielded the 2 T cell receptor beta chains listed below, sequenced in a study of blood T cells in healthy people across ages. For the second PCR, which ran for 7 to 11 cycles, a sample-barcoded 5' primer and a J-beta primer mix were used. TCRdb fed the 5' RACE reads into MiXCR, producing one record per CDR3 protein. The table lists more than 650,000 distinct CDR3 sequences, approximately 22% of them singletons, with around 22% in the top ten. The specimen sequenced was blood. These TCRs come from a man between 70 and 80 years old in good health.

This clonotype turned up a few times. V and J are TRBV2 and TRBJ1-5; a possible D gene is TRBD1 (6 bases). V lost 2 bases and J lost 3, with 14 bases in between. From germline, CDR1 is SNHLY and CDR2 FYNNEI. The CDR3 contains 16 residues. The CDR3: CASSEFFGTSNQPQHF. Here the CDR3 DNA reads TGTGCCAGCAGTGAATTCTTCGGGACATCCAATCAGCCCCAGCATTTT.

This rearrangement joins TRBV20-1 to TRBJ1-6; 7 nucleotides match TRBD1. Per germline, CDR1 DFQATT and CDR2 SNEGSKA (reference sequence). V shed 3 bases, J shed 6 bases, and the junction held 5 bases outside the gene matches. The CDR3 runs to 14 residues. For the CDR3, the DNA is TGCAGTGCTAGGGAGACAGGGTTTAATTCACCCCTCCACTTT. Translated, it gives CSARETGFNSPLHF.